The 29 T cell receptor beta chains below come from one sample, sequenced in a study of T cells after posttransplantation cyclophosphamide. Busulfan-fludarabine conditioning, marrow transplant, and cyclophosphamide on days +3 and +4 were administered. TCRdb's copy holds only in-frame clones and misses some; the assay was immunoSEQ multiplex PCR. The table includes tens of thousands of clones, less than 90% detected once. Sequencing was performed on PBMCs, taken after allogeneic stem cell transplant with posttransplant cyclophosphamide. The receptors stem from a female patient younger than 45 who received an allogeneic stem cell transplant from an unrelated donor, was CMV-positive, and had no GVHD. Some T cells may originate from the graft donor.

The V call is TRBV15, the J call TRBJ2-7; tentative D call: TRBD1 (6 bases). The germline V gene has CDR1 LNHNV and CDR2 YYDKDF (reference sequence). This CDR3 comprises 14 residues. Trimming cost V 0 bases and J 3 bases, with 9 bases left between them. CDR3 amino acids: CATSRDLGHYEQYF. CDR3 DNA sequence: TGTGCCACCAGCAGAGATTTGGGACACTACGAGCAGTACTTC.

This chain connects TRBV23-1 to TRBJ2-7; maybe TRBD2 (5 bases). TRBV23-1 falls under the ORF class, with uncertain function. With 10 bases removed from V and 2 bases from J, the gap between germline ends came to 18 bases. CDR3 length: 14 residues. CDR3: CAKRPEEPTYEQYF. CDR3 sequence (DNA): TGCGCCAAACGACCGGAGGAACCCACCTACGAGCAGTACTTC.

This clone is a singleton in its sample. The chain joins TRBV7-9 to TRBJ2-7; D unresolved. Trimming removed 7 bases at V and 0 bases at J, with 13 bases between. Germline values: CDR1 SEHNR, CDR2 FQNEAQ (reference sequence). This CDR3 is built from 14 residues. The CDR3 DNA reads TGTGCCAGCAATCAGGATCCCCCCTCCTACGAGCAGTACTTC. Translating it yields CASNQDPPSYEQYF.

V is TRBV6-1 and J is TRBJ2-1, with 10 bases fitting TRBD1. Losses at the gene ends were 10 bases for V and 4 bases for J; bases not matched to a gene: 4. The CDR3 runs 13 residues. In germline, CDR1 is MNHNS, CDR2 SASEGT. CDR3 region: CANGQGEYNEQFF. The CDR3 bases are TGTGCCAACGGACAGGGGGAATACAATGAGCAGTTCTTC.

The CDR3 DNA reads as TGCGCCAGCAGTGGGGACTTTGAAGCTTTCTTT. As protein: CASSGDFEAFF. The chain joins TRBV5-1 to TRBJ1-1; tentatively, D is TRBD1 (5 bases). Trimming took 5 bases from V and 7 from J, leaving 9 bases between them. The CDR3 contains 11 residues. Germline CDR1 SGHRS, CDR2 YFSETQ. The full variable domain, rest sourced from reference TRBV5-1 and TRBJ1-1, is KAGVTQTPRYLIKTRGQQVTLSCSPISGHRSVSWYQQTPGQGLQFLFEYFSETQRNKGNFPGRFSGRQFSNSRSEMNVSTLELGDSALYLCASSGDFEAFFGQGTRLTVV.

The chain uses TRBV7-3 and TRBJ1-2; TRBD1 matches at 8 bases. Trimming cost V 5 bases and J 4 bases; bases outside gene matches: 6. Germline-derived CDR1 and CDR2 are SGHTA and FQGTGA. This CDR3 is 14 amino acids long. CDR3 amino acids: CASSPTGGFYGYTF. CDR3 nucleotide sequence: TGTGCCAGCAGCCCCACAGGGGGTTTCTATGGCTACACCTTC. The full variable domain, its missing parts supplied by reference TRBV7-3 and TRBJ1-2, is GAGVSQTPSNKVTEKGKYVELRCDPISGHTALYWYRQSLGQGPEFLIYFQGTGAADDSGLPNDRFFAVRPEGSVSTLKIQRTERGDSAVYLCASSPTGGFYGYTFGSGTRLTVV.

The J gene is TRBJ2-1, the V gene TRBV29-1, with 12 bases that match TRBD2. V dropped 5 bases and J dropped 0; count of bases not matched to a gene: 8. Looked up from germline, CDR1 is SQVTM and CDR2 is ANQGSEA. CDR3 length: 17 amino acids. CDR3 sequence (DNA): TGCAGCGTTACCGGACTAGCGGGGACCCCCTCCTACAATGAGCAGTTCTTC. It specifies CSVTGLAGTPSYNEQFF.

CDR3 amino acids: CASTKPGLNQETQYF. DNA for the CDR3: TGTGCCAGCACCAAACCGGGACTGAACCAAGAGACCCAGTACTTC. The chain uses TRBV7-6 and TRBJ2-5; D is possibly TRBD2 (6 bases). The CDR3 totals 15 residues. V was trimmed by 7 bases and J by 0 bases, leaving 15 bases between them. CDR1 and CDR2 (germline): SGHVS, FNYEAQ.

The V call is TRBV11-3, the J call TRBJ2-5; 8 bases agree with TRBD2. This CDR3 region has 15 residues. V lost 0 bases to trimming and J lost 2 bases; unmatched junction nucleotides: 2. CDR1 and CDR2 (germline): SGHNT, YENEEA. The CDR3 is CASSLDGGVQETQYF. DNA for the CDR3: TGTGCCAGCAGCTTAGACGGGGGGGTTCAAGAGACCCAGTACTTC.

This rearrangement joins TRBV6-4 to TRBJ1-5; 7 nucleotides agree with TRBD1. Losses at the gene ends were 2 bases for V and 2 bases for J; bases not matched to a gene: 12. The germline gives CDR1 MRHNA, CDR2 SNTAGT. The CDR3 runs 18 residues. The CDR3 here is CASSDSVQGVRGNQPQHF. DNA for the CDR3: TGTGCCAGCAGTGACAGCGTGCAGGGGGTACGGGGCAATCAGCCCCAGCATTTT.

This rearrangement joins TRBV7-9 to TRBJ1-1; TRBD1 aligns across 8 bases. CDR1 is SEHNR, CDR2 FQNEAQ, per germline (reference sequence). The CDR3 totals 14 residues. J lost 3 bases, V lost 4 bases, and 4 bases had no gene match. CDR3 sequence (DNA): TGTGCCAGCAGCTCACAGGGGGACCACACTGAAGCTTTCTTT. This translates into CASSSQGDHTEAFF.

The rearrangement joins TRBV27 to TRBJ2-5; the match to TRBD1 covers 7 bases. This CDR3 is 16 amino acids long. The J segment lost 5 bases and the V segment lost 2 bases, leaving 11 bases of the junction unmatched. Germline CDR1 reads MNHEY; CDR2 reads SMNVEV (reference sequence). The CDR3 here is CASSLIGRGNRETQYF. CDR3 sequence (DNA): TGTGCCAGCAGTTTAATAGGCAGGGGGAACAGGGAGACCCAGTACTTC.

This sequence joins TRBV28 and TRBJ2-1; possibly TRBD1 for D (7 bases). This CDR3 is 16 amino acids long. CDR1 and CDR2 from the germline V gene are MDHEN and SYDVKM. V lost 3 bases and J 6 bases, leaving 18 bases between the germline ends. The CDR3 here is CASSFGGGANSNEQFF. The CDR3 coding sequence is TGTGCCAGCAGTTTTGGAGGGGGCGCAAATAGCAATGAGCAGTTCTTC.

The gene calls are TRBV30 and TRBJ1-6; D is uncertain. The germline V gene encodes CDR1 GTSNPN and CDR2 SVGIG (reference sequence). The V and J ends lost 1 base and 10 bases respectively, with 11 bases between them. The CDR3 covers 13 residues. The DNA for the CDR3 is TGTGCCTGGAGTGGTCAGGATGGGTCACCCCTCCACTTT. The encoded protein is CAWSGQDGSPLHF.

The chain recombines TRBV29-1 with TRBJ1-2; TRBD1 aligns across 7 bases. Germline CDR1 and CDR2: SQVTM and ANQGSEA. V shed 3 bases and J 8 bases; nucleotides not matched to a gene: 6. The CDR3 sequence is 12 residues long. For the CDR3, the DNA is TGCAGCGTTGATGAGGGGGCTAACGGCTACACCTTC. Translating it yields CSVDEGANGYTF.

V usage is TRBV5-4 and J usage is TRBJ2-1; TRBD2 matches 8 bases. The CDR3 length is 16 residues. Germline CDR1 reads SGHNT; CDR2 reads YYREEE (reference sequence). The V gene end was trimmed by 1 base and the J gene end by 4 bases; junction bases not matched to a gene: 7. CDR3 sequence (DNA): TGTGCCAGCAGCTTGTTTAGCGGGGTCCTATACAATGAGCAGTTCTTC. Encoded protein: CASSLFSGVLYNEQFF.

The chain employs TRBV27 and TRBJ1-1, with D tentatively TRBD1 (5 bases). The CDR3 runs 15 residues. CDR1 and CDR2 from the germline V gene are MNHEY and SMNVEV (reference sequence). The V end lost 5 bases, the J end lost 4 bases, and 17 bases lay between the germline ends. CDR3 protein: CASSTPALQGTEAFF. The CDR3 DNA is TGTGCCAGCAGTACGCCGGCTCTGCAGGGCACTGAAGCTTTCTTT.

The V call is TRBV30, the J call TRBJ1-2; no reliable D call. Germline CDR1 GTSNPN, CDR2 SVGIG (reference sequence). V was pared by 0 bases and J by 3 bases, with 17 bases between. The CDR3 extends over 16 amino acids. This CDR3 is CAWSVPLGRGDYGYTF. The CDR3 bases are TGTGCCTGGAGTGTACCTCTAGGACGGGGAGACTATGGCTACACCTTC.

V and J are TRBV28 and TRBJ2-7; possible D gene TRBD2, 6 bases. V was trimmed by 10 bases and J by 0 bases, leaving 13 bases between them. Germline V lookup: CDR1 MDHEN, CDR2 SYDVKM. The CDR3 spans 13 residues. CDR3 DNA sequence: TGTGCCACCATGGGGGGTTTCTCCTACGAGCAGTACTTC. Translated: CATMGGFSYEQYF. The variable domain in full, completed from reference TRBV28 and TRBJ2-7, reads DVKVTQSSRYLVKRTGEKVFLECVQDMDHENMFWYRQDPGLGLRLIYFSYDVKMKEKGDIPEGYSVSREKKERFSLILESASTNQTSMYLCATMGGFSYEQYFGPGTRLTVT.

The chain joins TRBV19 to TRBJ2-2, with 8 bases that match TRBD2. V lost 3 bases to trimming and J lost 5 bases; unmatched junction nucleotides: 2. CDR1 LNHDA and CDR2 SQIVND come from the germline V gene (reference sequence). This CDR3 is built from 14 residues. The CDR3 here is CASSIQRGTGELFF. The CDR3 nucleotides are TGTGCCAGTAGTATCCAGCGGGGGACCGGGGAGCTGTTTTTT.

This chain links TRBV18 with TRBJ2-1; TRBD1 matches at 10 bases. Germline V gives CDR1 KGHSH, CDR2 LQKENI. The ends lost 3 bases at V and 5 bases at J; junction bases unmatched: 4. The CDR3 loop spans 15 amino acids. The CDR3 DNA follows: TGTGCCAGCTCACCCCGGGACAGGGGCAACAATGAGCAGTTCTTC. Its protein product is CASSPRDRGNNEQFF.

The V and J genes are TRBV29-1 and TRBJ2-1; 7 bases align to TRBD2. Germline V lookup: CDR1 SQVTM, CDR2 ANQGSEA. The V and J ends lost 4 bases and 1 base, in that order; junction bases with no gene match: 4. The CDR3 loop spans 14 amino acids. CDR3 in DNA: TGCAGCGTTGCCCCTAGCGGTTCCTACAATGAGCAGTTCTTC. Residues: CSVAPSGSYNEQFF.

The chain carries TRBV4-2 and TRBJ1-6; a possible D gene is TRBD1 (5 bases). The CDR3 totals 15 residues. V was trimmed by 3 bases and J by 8 bases, leaving 14 bases between them. Germline CDR1 reads LGHNA; CDR2 reads YNFKEQ. CDR3 amino acids: CASSHPGTDDSPLHF. The DNA for the CDR3 is TGTGCCAGCAGCCACCCCGGGACTGACGATTCACCCCTCCACTTT.

For this clone: Other DNA sequences in this sample translate to the same CDR3. The J gene is TRBJ2-7, the V gene TRBV19; D uncertain. There are 12 residues in the CDR3. Germline V gene lookup returns CDR1 LNHDA and CDR2 SQIVND (reference sequence). V was cut by 6 bases and J by 0 bases, with 6 bases left in between. The CDR3 coding sequence is TGTGCCAGTAGCCAGTCCTCCTACGAGCAGTACTTC. It is translated as CASSQSSYEQYF. Full variable domain (remainder filled in from reference TRBV19 and TRBJ2-7): DGGITQSPKYLFRKEGQNVTLSCEQNLNHDAMYWYRQDPGQGLRLIYYSQIVNDFQKGDIAEGYSVSREKKESFPLTVTSAQKNPTAFYLCASSQSSYEQYFGPGTRLTVT.

The V gene is TRBV29-1, the J gene TRBJ1-2; D ambiguous. The germline V gene encodes CDR1 SQVTM and CDR2 ANQGSEA. This CDR3 has 8 amino acids. V dropped 7 bases and J dropped 7 bases, with 4 bases sitting between them. The CDR3 bases are TGCAGCGCTTCTGGCTACACCTTC. This encodes CSASGYTF.

The chain uses TRBV7-6 and TRBJ2-1, with 9 positions matching TRBD2. Germline trimming cut 5 bases from V and 4 bases from J; bases unmatched to any gene: 9. Germline V gene data show CDR1 as SGHVS and CDR2 as FNYEAQ. The CDR3 is 16 residues long. The DNA of the CDR3 is TGTGCCAGCAGCCCTTCTCTAGCGGGGAGGTACAATGAGCAGTTCTTC. Protein product: CASSPSLAGRYNEQFF.

The chain uses TRBV5-4 and TRBJ2-2; maybe TRBD2 (6 bases). Germline loops: CDR1 SGHNT, CDR2 YYREEE (reference sequence). V lost 7 bases to trimming and J lost 2 bases, with 12 bases between them. The CDR3 spans 14 residues. Here the CDR3 reads CASLASVNTGELFF. DNA of the CDR3: TGTGCCAGCCTAGCTAGCGTTAACACCGGGGAGCTGTTTTTT.

The chain carries TRBV27 and TRBJ2-7; 13 bases are shared with TRBD2. The CDR3 covers 18 residues. The germline CDR1 and CDR2 sequences are MNHEY and SMNVEV (reference sequence). V lost 5 bases to trimming and J lost 3 bases; unmatched junction nucleotides: 13. CDR3 DNA: TGTGCCAGCAGTAACCCCACCCGGACTAGCGGGGGAGACTACGAGCAGTACTTC. Translated: CASSNPTRTSGGDYEQYF.

The chain links TRBV10-3 to TRBJ2-5, with D perhaps matching TRBD2 (5 bases). Germline-derived CDR1 and CDR2 are ENHRY and SYGVKD. Trimming shortened V by 4 bases and J by 5 bases, and 14 bases separated the two germline ends. The CDR3 consists of 14 residues. CDR3 residues: CAISVTPTGETQYF. The CDR3 nucleotides are TGTGCCATCAGTGTGACACCGACGGGGGAGACCCAGTACTTC.